Listed below are T cell receptor beta chains from one sample, sequenced in a study of T cells in Graves' hyperthyroidism and ophthalmopathy. One entry per CDR3 protein, called by TCRdb with MiXCR from the multiplex PCR reads. This table has more than 350,000 distinct CDR3 sequences, about 14% appearing once. Sequenced input: blood. These receptors were collected from a woman aged 25-40 years with Graves' ophthalmopathy. CDR3s include the opening cysteine and the closing phenylalanine or tryptophan. The D gene is left open where the match is weak. Clone sizes are given selectively: once, few, many, or a class where the clone is expanded.

J: TRBJ1-5; D: .; size: many; V: TRBV7-8; CDR3: CASSLMSAQPQHF; DNA: TGTGCCAGCAGCTTGATGAGCGCTCAGCCCCAGCATTTT
J: TRBJ2-3; D: TRBD2; size: .; V: TRBV19; CDR3: CASSIPSGSDTQYF; DNA: TGTGCCAGTAGTATACCTAGCGGGAGTGATACGCAGTATTTT
J: TRBJ2-7; D: TRBD2; size: .; V: TRBV3-1; CDR3: CASSQGGGRSYEQYF; DNA: TGTGCCAGCAGCCAGGGGGGAGGGCGATCCTACGAGCAGTACTTC
J: TRBJ2-3; D: TRBD2; size: many; V: TRBV20-1; CDR3: CSASPLHSGGADTQYF; DNA: TGCAGTGCTAGCCCACTCCATAGCGGGGGGGCGGATACGCAGTATTTT
J: TRBJ2-7; D: TRBD1; size: many; V: TRBV28; CDR3: CASRDREFEQYF; DNA: TGTGCCAGCCGGGACAGGGAATTCGAGCAGTACTTC
J: TRBJ2-5; D: TRBD1; size: many; V: TRBV13; CDR3: CASSPDRGIGETQYF; DNA: TGTGCCAGCAGCCCGGACAGGGGGATTGGAGAGACCCAGTACTTC
J: TRBJ2-1; D: .; size: .; V: TRBV3-1; CDR3: CASSQVGGHEQFF; DNA: TGTGCCAGCAGCCAAGTGGGGGGCCATGAGCAGTTCTTC
J: TRBJ2-3; D: TRBD1; size: many; V: TRBV12-3/TRBV12-4; CDR3: CASKDRGGTDTQYF; DNA: TGTGCCAGCAAAGACAGGGGGGGCACAGATACGCAGTATTTT
J: TRBJ1-1; D: .; size: many; V: TRBV4-1; CDR3: CASSRQDPDTEAFF; DNA: TGCGCCAGCAGCCGTCAGGACCCAGACACTGAAGCTTTCTTT
J: TRBJ2-2; D: TRBD2; size: many; V: TRBV5-8; CDR3: CASSSTGTSGYTGELFF; DNA: TGTGCCAGCAGCTCGACCGGGACTAGCGGGTACACCGGGGAGCTGTTTTTT
J: TRBJ2-5; D: TRBD2; size: many; V: TRBV30; CDR3: CAWRLTSGETQYF; DNA: TGTGCCTGGAGACTGACTAGCGGGGAGACCCAGTACTTC
J: TRBJ2-7; D: .; size: many; V: TRBV24-1; CDR3: CATAPGERGYEQYF; DNA: TGTGCCACCGCCCCGGGAGAGAGAGGCTACGAGCAGTACTTC
J: TRBJ2-7; D: .; size: many; V: TRBV5-6; CDR3: CASSSGAATYEQYF; DNA: TGTGCCAGCAGCTCCGGGGCTGCCACCTACGAGCAGTACTTC
J: TRBJ2-7; D: .; size: many; V: TRBV7-2; CDR3: CASSLVIYEQYF; DNA: TGTGCCAGCAGCTTAGTTATTTACGAGCAGTACTTC
J: TRBJ2-7; D: TRBD1; size: many; V: TRBV20-1; CDR3: CSARASGTGGYEQYF; DNA: TGCAGTGCTAGGGCTTCCGGGACAGGGGGCTACGAGCAGTACTTC